This TCR beta chain derives from a study of identical twins. Study-wide results and caveats: Among monozygotic twins, out-of-frame TCR alpha sharing exceeded what models predicted.

In regard to this clonotype: The antigen remains unidentified.

The germline CDR1 and CDR2 sequences are LNHDA and SQIVND (reference sequence). The CDR3 extends over 14 amino acids. V was shortened by 6 bases and J by 5 bases, with 14 bases between the two germline ends. Via MiXCR, TCRdb re-called the 5' RACE reads, giving one row per CDR3 protein. The sample contains roughly 1,500,000 distinct CDR3 sequences, roughly 35% of which appear only once. This receptor was identified in a newborn girl in good health. Sequenced material: cord blood. The chain uses TRBV19 and TRBJ2-1; D gene uncertain. The CDR3 sequence: CASRAPANNNEQFF. CDR3 DNA: TGTGCCAGTAGGGCGCCAGCGAATAACAATGAGCAGTTCTTC.